This passage covers 8 T cell receptor beta chains from one sample sequenced in a study of beta chain features in type 1 diabetes. Their recognized antigens are unknown. All of the isolated RNA was reverse transcribed, so expressed TCRB transcripts were sequenced. Generated by immunoSEQ multiplex PCR, the TCRdb table keeps only in-frame clones and is missing some. Of 300,000 to 400,000 clones in the sample, around 10% were seen once. The study's findings and limits: In every one of the four CD4+ subsets, TCRB CDR3s were moderately but significantly shorter in Type 1 diabetes patients.

The specimen sequenced was central memory CD4+ T cells from blood. All receptors derive from a man aged 25-45 years with type 1 diabetes.

This clone was picked up a small number of times. J is TRBJ2-2 and V is TRBV7-9, with D perhaps matching TRBD1 or TRBD2 (5 bases each). The CDR3 sequence is 15 residues long. The V gene's germline CDR1 is SEHNR and CDR2 FQNEAQ (reference sequence). V lost 3 bases, J lost 4 bases, and 12 bases lay in between. CDR3 region: CASSFSGPPTGELFF. The CDR3 nucleotides are TGTGCCAGCAGCTTTTCGGGACCCCCCACCGGGGAGCTGTTTTTT. Complete variable domain (other parts from reference TRBV7-9 and TRBJ2-2): DTGVSQNPRHKITKRGQNVTFRCDPISEHNRLYWYRQTLGQGPEFLTYFQNEAQLEKSRLLSDRFSAERPKGSFSTLEIQRTEQGDSAMYLCASSFSGPPTGELFFGEGSRLTVL.

This clone showed up just a few times. This sequence joins TRBV6-5 and TRBJ2-1; the match to TRBD2 covers 10 bases. The CDR3 consists of 15 residues. Trimming cost V 2 bases and J 6 bases; bases outside gene matches: 4. Looked up from germline, CDR1 is MNHEY and CDR2 is SVGAGI. For the CDR3, the DNA is TGTGCCAGCAGTTACGCCAGCGGGAGGGCCAATGAGCAGTTCTTC. Amino acid sequence: CASSYASGRANEQFF.

This clone appeared a few times. This rearrangement joins TRBV6-1 to TRBJ1-2; tentatively, D is TRBD1 (6 bases). Trimming removed 10 bases from V and 3 bases from J, with 15 bases in between. The CDR3 loop spans 13 amino acids. In germline, CDR1 is MNHNS, CDR2 SASEGT. This chain's CDR3 is CATYQQGDYGYTF. The DNA of the CDR3 is TGTGCCACCTACCAACAGGGCGACTATGGCTACACCTTC.

This clone has more than one count but fewer than ten. The chain employs TRBV4-2 and TRBJ2-1; weak D call: TRBD1 (6 bases). V lost 5 bases and J lost 0, with 14 bases in between. CDR3 length equals 16 residues. Germline values: CDR1 LGHNA, CDR2 YNFKEQ. This CDR3 is CASSSTGSSSYNEQFF. In nucleotides, the CDR3 is TGTGCCAGCAGCTCGACAGGTTCAAGCTCCTACAATGAGCAGTTCTTC.

This clone was observed a few times. The V and J genes are TRBV10-3 and TRBJ2-7; D not certain. Germline V gene sequence: CDR1 ENHRY, CDR2 SYGVKD. Trimming took off 3 bases at V and 5 bases at J, with 23 bases between the two ends. The CDR3 has 17 amino acids. CDR3 DNA: TGTGCCATCAGTGACCCCCCCCGCCAGAATGGTAACCACGAGCAGTACTTC. It yields the protein CAISDPPRQNGNHEQYF.

This clone was seen only a few times. The J gene is TRBJ2-7, the V gene TRBV19; 7 bases map to TRBD1. The CDR3 runs to 16 residues. Looked up from germline, CDR1 is LNHDA and CDR2 is SQIVND (reference sequence). Trimming cost V 5 bases and J 0 bases; bases outside gene matches: 10. The CDR3, as DNA: TGTGCCAGTAGTGTTATACCGGGACAGAGCTCCTACGAGCAGTACTTC. Encoded protein: CASSVIPGQSSYEQYF.

With regard to this clone: A read error is possible here, since a much larger clone lies one base away. The chain joins TRBV2 to TRBJ1-2; D gene ambiguous. The germline V gene has CDR1 SNHLY and CDR2 FYNNEI. This CDR3 spans 12 amino acids. Trimming took 5 bases from V and 3 from J, leaving 7 bases between them. CDR3: CASSRTDYGYTF. CDR3 sequence (DNA): TGTGCCAGCAGTCGGACGGACTATGGCTACACCTTC.

The rearrangement links TRBV5-1 to TRBJ2-6; D might be TRBD1 (6 bases). V lost 3 bases and J 4 bases, leaving 11 bases between the germline ends. The germline V gene encodes CDR1 SGHRS and CDR2 YFSETQ. This CDR3 spans 15 amino acids. The CDR3 spells CASSSTGPGANVLTF. In DNA, the CDR3 is TGCGCCAGCAGCTCCACAGGGCCCGGGGCCAACGTCCTGACTTTC. Combining the CDR3 with reference TRBV5-1 and TRBJ2-6 gives the whole variable domain KAGVTQTPRYLIKTRGQQVTLSCSPISGHRSVSWYQQTPGQGLQFLFEYFSETQRNKGNFPGRFSGRQFSNSRSEMNVSTLELGDSALYLCASSSTGPGANVLTFGAGSRLTVL.